This T cell receptor beta chain was retrieved from a study of beta chain features in type 1 diabetes. Expressed TCRB transcripts got sequenced, as all isolated RNA was reverse transcribed. The table came from immunoSEQ multiplex PCR; TCRdb's copy has only in-frame clones and leaves some out. Here the sample spans 300,000 to 450,000 clones, 8.5% to 10% being singletons. Study results and limitations: Among all four CD4+ subsets, Type 1 diabetes patients had TCRB CDR3s that were moderately but significantly shorter. Reduced insertions and increased deletions marked VDJ junctions in type 1 diabetes patients.

This clone was detected many times. Antigen: not known. V shed 1 base and J shed 6 bases, with 8 bases lying between them. In germline, CDR1 is MGHRA, CDR2 YSYEKL. The CDR3 loop spans 13 amino acids. The receptor comes from a man aged 30 to 39 with type 1 diabetes. The sample was central memory CD4+ T cells from blood. This chain links TRBV4-1 with TRBJ2-3; D gene ambiguous. CDR3: CASSQGARDTQYF. The DNA of the CDR3 is TGCGCCAGCAGCCAAGGGGCGAGGGATACGCAGTATTTT.